The 2 T cell receptor beta chains listed next were all sequenced from one sample in a study of blood T cell repertoires in COVID-19. Using immunoSEQ multiplex PCR, the repertoire was profiled, and TCRdb retains in-frame clones only, with some absent. The table records 30,000 to 40,000 clones, approximately 90% of them present only once. Sequencing input: peripheral blood. Receptor source: a woman in her thirties in a cohort sampled during active COVID-19.

The chain joins TRBV27 to TRBJ2-7; D possibly corresponds to TRBD2 (6 bases). Between the trimmed V and J ends, which lost 4 bases and 3 bases, there was a span of 16 bases. Looked up from germline, CDR1 is MNHEY and CDR2 is SMNVEV (reference sequence). This CDR3 region has 15 residues. The chain's CDR3 is CASSWAGGGFYEQYF. The DNA for the CDR3 is TGTGCCAGCAGTTGGGCCGGCGGAGGGTTCTACGAGCAGTACTTC.

The chain joins TRBV6-5 to TRBJ1-4; TRBD1 matches at 7 bases. In germline, CDR1 is MNHEY, CDR2 SVGAGI. V lost 5 bases, J lost 5 bases, and 8 bases stayed unmatched. The length of the CDR3 is 15 residues. The DNA for the CDR3 is TGTGCCAGCAGTCGGGACAGTTTGGGGAATGAAAAACTGTTTTTT. As protein: CASSRDSLGNEKLFF.